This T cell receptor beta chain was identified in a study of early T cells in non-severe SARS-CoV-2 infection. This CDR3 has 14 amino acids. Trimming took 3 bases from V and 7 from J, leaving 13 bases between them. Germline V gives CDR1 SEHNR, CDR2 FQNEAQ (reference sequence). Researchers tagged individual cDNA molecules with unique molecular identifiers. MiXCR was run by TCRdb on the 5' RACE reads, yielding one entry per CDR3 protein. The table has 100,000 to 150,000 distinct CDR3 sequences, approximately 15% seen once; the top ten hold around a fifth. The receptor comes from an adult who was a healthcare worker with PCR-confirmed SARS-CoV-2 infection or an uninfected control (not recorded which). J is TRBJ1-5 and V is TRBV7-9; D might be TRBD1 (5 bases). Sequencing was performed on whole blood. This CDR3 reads CASSFSSGNQPQHF. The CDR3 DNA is TGTGCCAGCAGCTTTTCATCAGGGAACCAGCCCCAGCATTTT.